This T cell receptor (beta chain) was captured by sequencing in a study of T cell clonality in common variable immunodeficiency. The CDR3 is 19 residues long. After removal of 3 bases from V and 0 bases from J, the junction contained 13 bases not matched to a gene. Study results and limitations: Fewer deletions and N-nucleotide insertions were reportedly seen in common variable immunodeficiency TCR beta sequences.

This table comes from immunoSEQ multiplex PCR, and its TCRdb copy is limited to in-frame clones, with some not included. The profile covers more than 65,000 clones, none occurring a single time. There are many counts of this clone. The antigen is undetermined. The read halts 3 residues ahead of the CDR3 end, with the missing end drawn from the germline J gene. The chain has TRBV12-3 or TRBV12-4 and TRBJ2-3, with 9 nucleotides matching TRBD2. The receptor's source is a person aged 18 to 69 in good health. Source material: peripheral blood mononuclear cells. The CDR3 loop reads CASSFGLGASGASTDTQYF. The part of the CDR3 DNA that was read is TGTGCCAGCAGTTTTGGGCTAGGGGCTAGCGGGGCAAGCACAGATACG.